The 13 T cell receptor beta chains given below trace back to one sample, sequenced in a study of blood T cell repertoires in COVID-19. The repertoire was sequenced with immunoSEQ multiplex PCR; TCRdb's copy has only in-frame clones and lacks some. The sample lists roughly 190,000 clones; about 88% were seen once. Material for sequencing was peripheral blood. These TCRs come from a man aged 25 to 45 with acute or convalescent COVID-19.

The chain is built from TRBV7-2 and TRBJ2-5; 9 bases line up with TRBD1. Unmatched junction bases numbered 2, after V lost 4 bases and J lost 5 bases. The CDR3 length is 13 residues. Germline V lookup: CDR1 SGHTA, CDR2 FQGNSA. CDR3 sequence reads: CASSWTGVETQYF. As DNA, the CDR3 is TGTGCCAGCAGCTGGACAGGGGTGGAGACCCAGTACTTC.

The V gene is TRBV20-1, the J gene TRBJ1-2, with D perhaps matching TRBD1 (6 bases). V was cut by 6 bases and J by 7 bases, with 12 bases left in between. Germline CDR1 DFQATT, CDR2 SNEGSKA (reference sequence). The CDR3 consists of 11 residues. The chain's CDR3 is CSALGQSGYTF. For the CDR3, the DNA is TGCAGTGCCCTCGGACAGAGTGGCTACACCTTC.

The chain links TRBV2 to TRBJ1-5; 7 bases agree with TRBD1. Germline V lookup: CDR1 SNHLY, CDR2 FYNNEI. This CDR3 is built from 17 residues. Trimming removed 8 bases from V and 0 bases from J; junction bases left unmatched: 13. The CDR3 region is CASRRATGAGSNQPQHF. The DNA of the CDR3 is TGTGCCAGCCGAAGGGCTACAGGGGCTGGTAGCAATCAGCCCCAGCATTTT.

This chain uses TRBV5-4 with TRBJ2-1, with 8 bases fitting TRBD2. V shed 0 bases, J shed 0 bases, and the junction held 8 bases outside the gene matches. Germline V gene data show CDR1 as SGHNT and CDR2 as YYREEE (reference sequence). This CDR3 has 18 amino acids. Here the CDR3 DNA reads TGTGCCAGCAGCTTGGGAGGACTAGCTGCAAGCTCCTACAATGAGCAGTTCTTC. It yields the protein CASSLGGLAASSYNEQFF.

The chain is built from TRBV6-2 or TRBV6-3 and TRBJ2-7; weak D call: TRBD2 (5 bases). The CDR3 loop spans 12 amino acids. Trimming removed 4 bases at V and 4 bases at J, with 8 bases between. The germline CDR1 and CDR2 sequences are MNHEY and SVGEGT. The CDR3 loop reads CASSFLAYEQYF. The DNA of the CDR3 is TGTGCCAGCAGTTTTCTAGCTTACGAGCAGTACTTC.

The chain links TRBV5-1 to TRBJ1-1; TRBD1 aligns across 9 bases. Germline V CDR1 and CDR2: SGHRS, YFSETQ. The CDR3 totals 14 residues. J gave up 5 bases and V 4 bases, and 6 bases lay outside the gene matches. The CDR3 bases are TGCGCCAGCAGCGGGTCGACAGGGGGAACTGAAGCTTTCTTT. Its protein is CASSGSTGGTEAFF.

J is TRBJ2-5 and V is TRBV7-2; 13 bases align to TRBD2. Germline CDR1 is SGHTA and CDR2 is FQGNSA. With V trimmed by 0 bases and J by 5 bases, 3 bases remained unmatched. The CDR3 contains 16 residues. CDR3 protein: CASSLAGLAGRETQYF. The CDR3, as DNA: TGTGCCAGCAGCTTAGCGGGACTAGCGGGAAGGGAGACCCAGTACTTC. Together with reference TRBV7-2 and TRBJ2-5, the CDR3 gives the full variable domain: GAGVSQSPSNKVTEKGKDVELRCDPISGHTALYWYRQSLGQGLEFLIYFQGNSAPDKSGLPSDRFSAERTGGSVSTLTIQRTQQEDSAVYLCASSLAGLAGRETQYFGPGTRLLVL.

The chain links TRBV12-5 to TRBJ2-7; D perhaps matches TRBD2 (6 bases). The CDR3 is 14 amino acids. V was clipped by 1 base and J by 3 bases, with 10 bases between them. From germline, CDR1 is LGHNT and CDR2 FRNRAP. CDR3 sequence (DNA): TGTGCTAGTGGTTTGGGAGCGACTAGCTACGAGCAGTACTTC. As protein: CASGLGATSYEQYF.

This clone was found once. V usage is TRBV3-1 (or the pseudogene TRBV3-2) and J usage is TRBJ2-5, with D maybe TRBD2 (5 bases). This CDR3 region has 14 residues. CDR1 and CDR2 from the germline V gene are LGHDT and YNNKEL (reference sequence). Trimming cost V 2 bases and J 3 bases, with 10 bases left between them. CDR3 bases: TGTGCCAGCAGCCAACCCGGGGTGAAAGAGACCCAGTACTTC. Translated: CASSQPGVKETQYF.

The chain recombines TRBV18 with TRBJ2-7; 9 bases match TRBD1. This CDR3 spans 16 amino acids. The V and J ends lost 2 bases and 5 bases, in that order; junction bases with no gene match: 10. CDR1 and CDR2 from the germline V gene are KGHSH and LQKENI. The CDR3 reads CASSPNSGTGLHEQYF. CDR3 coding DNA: TGTGCCAGCTCACCAAATTCTGGGACAGGGTTGCACGAGCAGTACTTC.

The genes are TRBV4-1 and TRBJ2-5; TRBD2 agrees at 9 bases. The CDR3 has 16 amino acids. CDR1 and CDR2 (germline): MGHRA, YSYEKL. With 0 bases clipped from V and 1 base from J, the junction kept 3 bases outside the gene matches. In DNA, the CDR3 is TGCGCCAGCAGCCAAGAGCTAGCGGGGATCCAAGAGACCCAGTACTTC. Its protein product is CASSQELAGIQETQYF.

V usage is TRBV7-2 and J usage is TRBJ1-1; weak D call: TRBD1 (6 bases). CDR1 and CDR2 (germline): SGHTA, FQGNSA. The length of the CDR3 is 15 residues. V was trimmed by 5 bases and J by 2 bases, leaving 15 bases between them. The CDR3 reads CASSEWTVPNTEAFF. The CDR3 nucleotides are TGTGCCAGCAGCGAATGGACAGTGCCAAACACTGAAGCTTTCTTT.

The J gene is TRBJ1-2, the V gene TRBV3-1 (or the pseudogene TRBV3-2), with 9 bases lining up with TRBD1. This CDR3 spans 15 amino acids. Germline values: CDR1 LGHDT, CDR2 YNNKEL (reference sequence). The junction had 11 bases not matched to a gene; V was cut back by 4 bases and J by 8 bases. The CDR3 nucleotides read TGTGCCAGCAGCCGAGCGGACAGGGGAGAAGGGGGCTACACCTTC. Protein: CASSRADRGEGGYTF.